The sequence of this T cell receptor beta chain was determined in a study of T cell repertoires in cytomegalovirus infection. About the research overall: Both recently identified HLA-C-restricted and well-studied HLA-B-restricted CMV epitopes were used in the study. TCR beta signatures that were public indicated CMV infection and matching HLA type.

In regard to this clonotype: Its antigen is not known.

One entry per CDR3 protein results from TCRdb running MiXCR on the reads. The sample holds approximately 65,000 distinct CDR3 sequences, 20% seen once. Study conclusions and caveats: Summed frequency of shared TCR beta families picked out CMV carriers who also had the relevant HLA.

Per the germline V gene, CDR1 is SGHAT and CDR2 is FQDESV (reference sequence). CDR3 length: 16 amino acids. J was trimmed by 8 bases and V by 4 bases; bases with no gene match: 13. This clonotype was sampled from a human donor in good health (CMV status not recorded). Some clones in this sample may be carry-over from other donors' samples. Sequencing used CD8+ T cells from cultured PBMCs, obtained from culture after CMV antigen stimulation. This sequence joins TRBV11-1 and TRBJ2-1, with 8 bases matching TRBD1. The CDR3 loop reads CASSSFDDGQGDEQFF. The DNA of the CDR3 is TGTGCCAGCAGCTCCTTCGACGATGGACAGGGCGATGAGCAGTTCTTC.